These 13 T cell receptor beta chains were all obtained from the same sample, sequenced in a study of blood T cell repertoires in COVID-19. Data came from immunoSEQ multiplex PCR; TCRdb stores just in-frame clones and leaves some out. The sample holds more than 85,000 clones; 84% are singletons and the top ten take 6.6%. The sequencing input was peripheral blood. These receptors all stem from a woman in her forties or fifties with acute or convalescent COVID-19.

This clone was picked up one time. This rearrangement joins TRBV19 to TRBJ1-2; weak D call: TRBD1 (5 bases). Germline values: CDR1 LNHDA, CDR2 SQIVND (reference sequence). The CDR3 extends over 19 amino acids. Deletions cut 4 bases from V and 3 bases from J, with 27 bases between. CDR3 sequence: CASSTPSRGRVSSDYGYTF. DNA for the CDR3: TGTGCCAGTAGTACCCCCTCAAGGGGCAGGGTAAGCTCCGACTATGGCTACACCTTC.

The genes are TRBV28 and TRBJ1-6; 9 nucleotides align to TRBD1. With 7 bases clipped from V and 5 bases from J, the junction kept 9 bases outside the gene matches. CDR1 MDHEN and CDR2 SYDVKM come from the germline V gene. This CDR3 has 16 amino acids. As DNA, the CDR3 is TGTGCCAGCACGGTAACAGGGGGCGGGGATAATTCACCCCTCCACTTT. Encoded protein: CASTVTGGGDNSPLHF.

This chain joins TRBV3-1 (or the pseudogene TRBV3-2) and TRBJ2-3; the match to TRBD2 covers 9 bases. V lost 3 bases to trimming and J lost 2 bases; unmatched junction nucleotides: 6. Germline-derived CDR1 and CDR2 are LGHDT and YNNKEL (reference sequence). This CDR3 contains 16 residues. The chain's CDR3 is CASSQKRGAFTDTQYF. The CDR3 DNA sequence: TGTGCCAGCAGCCAGAAGCGGGGGGCTTTCACAGATACGCAGTATTTT.

The chain has TRBV2 and TRBJ1-2; D might be TRBD1 (6 bases). The V and J ends lost 4 bases and 13 bases respectively, with 13 bases between them. The CDR3 is made up of 11 amino acids. Germline CDR1 is SNHLY and CDR2 is FYNNEI. CDR3 protein: CASSGARGGTF. The CDR3 region has the DNA TGTGCCAGCAGTGGGGCCAGGGGTGGCACCTTC.

Here the CDR3 reads CASSWTGDQRYGYTF. In nucleotides, the CDR3 is TGTGCCAGCAGCTGGACAGGGGATCAGCGCTATGGCTACACCTTC. This chain links TRBV4-2 with TRBJ1-2, with 9 positions matching TRBD1. This CDR3 is built from 15 residues. Per the germline V gene, CDR1 is LGHNA and CDR2 is YNFKEQ. The V and J ends lost 5 bases and 4 bases, in that order; junction bases with no gene match: 8.

This chain joins TRBV5-6 and TRBJ1-6; TRBD1 aligns across 9 bases. Germline CDR1 reads SGHDT; CDR2 reads YYEEEE. The CDR3 extends over 15 amino acids. V was pared by 5 bases and J by 6 bases, with 6 bases of the junction left unmatched. The CDR3 is CASRPGQGSNSPLHF. The CDR3, as DNA: TGTGCCAGCAGGCCAGGACAGGGGAGTAATTCACCCCTCCACTTT.

CDR3 in DNA: TGTGCCACCAGCAGAGCGTCCGGACAGGGGAGCTCCTATAATTCACCCCTCCACTTT. It specifies CATSRASGQGSSYNSPLHF. The chain combines TRBV15 with TRBJ1-6; 9 nucleotides align to TRBD1. The CDR3 spans 19 residues. Unmatched junction bases numbered 7, after V lost 1 base and J lost 0 bases. Germline V gene sequence: CDR1 LNHNV, CDR2 YYDKDF (reference sequence). The full variable domain, completed using reference TRBV15 and TRBJ1-6, is DAMVIQNPRYQVTQFGKPVTLSCSQTLNHNVMYWYQQKSSQAPKLLFHYYDKDFNNEADTPDNFQSRRPNTSFCFLDIRSPGLGDTAMYLCATSRASGQGSSYNSPLHFGNGTRLTVT.

The chain couples TRBV10-3 to TRBJ2-1; the match to TRBD2 covers 7 bases. This CDR3 region has 15 residues. Germline lookup yields CDR1 ENHRY and CDR2 SYGVKD. Trimming cost V 8 bases and J 0 bases; bases outside gene matches: 7. The CDR3, as DNA: TGTGCCATCCACGTTGGCGGGGGCTCCTACAATGAGCAGTTCTTC. It is translated as CAIHVGGGSYNEQFF.

V gene TRBV5-1 combines with J gene TRBJ2-2; weak D call: TRBD2 (5 bases). This CDR3 has 16 amino acids. V lost 0 bases and J 1 base, leaving 10 bases between the germline ends. CDR1 is SGHRS, CDR2 YFSETQ, per germline. This CDR3 reads CASSLGETVNTGELFF. In DNA form, the CDR3 reads TGCGCCAGCAGCTTGGGGGAGACGGTGAACACCGGGGAGCTGTTTTTT.

The chain is built from TRBV30 and TRBJ2-1; the D is unclear. The CDR3 totals 16 residues. Trimming cost V 1 base and J 1 base, with 14 bases left between them. Germline values: CDR1 GTSNPN, CDR2 SVGIG (reference sequence). Here the CDR3 reads CAWSAPGFRSYNEQFF. For the CDR3, the DNA is TGTGCCTGGAGTGCCCCCGGGTTCCGTTCCTACAATGAGCAGTTCTTC.

The J gene is TRBJ1-2, the V gene TRBV5-1, with 9 nucleotides matching TRBD1. The CDR3 has 13 amino acids. V dropped 2 bases and J dropped 7; count of bases not matched to a gene: 3. Germline V lookup: CDR1 SGHRS, CDR2 YFSETQ. Here the CDR3 DNA reads TGCGCCAGCAGCTTACAGGGGGCACGTGGCTACACCTTC. Its translation: CASSLQGARGYTF.

The chain carries TRBV24-1 and TRBJ1-2; 7 bases are a match to TRBD1. Trimming took 8 bases from V and 3 from J; bases not matched to a gene: 11. This CDR3 comprises 15 residues. Germline CDR1 and CDR2: KGHDR and SFDVKD. The DNA for the CDR3 is TGTGCCACCAATCCCTCCAGGGGGGTAGACTATGGCTACACCTTC. Protein product: CATNPSRGVDYGYTF.

The V and J genes are TRBV6-5 and TRBJ1-1; D not resolved. Germline-derived CDR1 and CDR2 are MNHEY and SVGAGI. V lost 6 bases and J lost 5, with 7 bases in between. This CDR3 has 11 residues. CDR3 nucleotide sequence: TGTGCCAGCAGGTCCAATACTGAAGCTTTCTTT. This translates into CASRSNTEAFF.